The 8 T cell receptor beta chains given below trace back to one sample, sequenced in a study of cytomegalovirus exposure and HLA in healthy donors. Researchers ran the PCR with 60 Vbeta and 13 Jbeta primers. Sequencing was performed with immunoSEQ multiplex PCR; in TCRdb, only in-frame clones are kept and a portion is missing. This sample's table has around 33,000 clones. The specimen sequenced was PBMCs. Receptors were obtained from a man in his forties or fifties in good health and CMV-seronegative.

The V call is TRBV19, the J call TRBJ1-4; 12 nucleotides agree with TRBD1. The CDR3 covers 15 residues. Losses at the gene ends were 6 bases for V and 6 bases for J; bases not matched to a gene: 5. Germline-derived CDR1 and CDR2 are LNHDA and SQIVND (reference sequence). CDR3 nucleotide sequence: TGTGCCAGTAGGATCGGGACAGGGGGCGATGAAAAACTGTTTTTT. This codes for CASRIGTGGDEKLFF.

V gene TRBV29-1 combines with J gene TRBJ2-1, with 9 bases lining up with TRBD2. The CDR3 has 14 amino acids. Losses at the gene ends were 6 bases for V and 11 bases for J; bases not matched to a gene: 14. The V gene's germline CDR1 is SQVTM and CDR2 ANQGSEA. CDR3 nucleotide sequence: TGCAGCGTGGCAAGTAGCGGGGGCGGTCTTAAGCAGTTCTTC. It codes for CSVASSGGGLKQFF.

The J gene is TRBJ2-2, the V gene TRBV5-4; TRBD2 matches at 8 bases. J lost 6 bases, V lost 4 bases, and 11 bases had no gene match. CDR1 SGHNT and CDR2 YYREEE come from the germline V gene (reference sequence). The CDR3 covers 16 residues. The CDR3 here is CASSLRLAFGPGELFF. The CDR3 region has the DNA TGTGCCAGCAGCCTCCGACTAGCGTTCGGCCCCGGGGAGCTGTTTTTT.

The rearrangement uses TRBV7-3 and TRBJ2-2, with 8 bases aligning to TRBD2. The CDR3 runs to 16 residues. Trimming removed 0 bases from V and 5 bases from J; junction bases left unmatched: 5. Germline V lookup: CDR1 SGHTA, CDR2 FQGTGA. DNA for the CDR3: TGTGCCAGCAGCTTAACTGGACTAGCAGTAACCGGGGAGCTGTTTTTT. Its translation is CASSLTGLAVTGELFF.

This chain links TRBV6-5 with TRBJ2-7, with TRBD1 as a possible D gene (6 bases). From germline, CDR1 is MNHEY and CDR2 SVGAGI. The CDR3 has 14 amino acids. The V end was cut by 4 bases, the J end by 2 bases, with 12 bases between. CDR3 protein: CASSSRQDAYEQYF. CDR3 DNA: TGTGCCAGCAGTTCCCGACAGGACGCCTACGAGCAGTACTTC.

The rearrangement uses TRBV28 and TRBJ1-1; 8 nucleotides align to TRBD1. The ends lost 5 bases at V and 4 bases at J; junction bases unmatched: 6. Germline-derived CDR1 and CDR2 are MDHEN and SYDVKM. This CDR3 comprises 14 residues. The CDR3 region is CASSPPGQGTEAFF. The CDR3 coding sequence is TGTGCCAGCAGTCCCCCTGGACAGGGCACTGAAGCTTTCTTT.

The V and J genes are TRBV29-1 and TRBJ1-2; D unresolved. This CDR3 comprises 12 residues. Germline V lookup: CDR1 SQVTM, CDR2 ANQGSEA. V shed 6 bases and J shed 6 bases, with 14 bases lying between them. The CDR3 region has the DNA TGCAGCGTCACGCCTACGGGTAATGGCTACACCTTC. Amino acids: CSVTPTGNGYTF.

The chain recombines TRBV30 with TRBJ1-5; no reliable D call. Trimming removed 0 bases at V and 2 bases at J, with 17 bases between. This CDR3 comprises 17 residues. CDR1 GTSNPN and CDR2 SVGIG come from the germline V gene (reference sequence). In DNA, the CDR3 is TGTGCCTGGAGTGTTGGCGGTAGTGGGGAGGGCAATCAGCCCCAGCATTTT. It translates to CAWSVGGSGEGNQPQHF.